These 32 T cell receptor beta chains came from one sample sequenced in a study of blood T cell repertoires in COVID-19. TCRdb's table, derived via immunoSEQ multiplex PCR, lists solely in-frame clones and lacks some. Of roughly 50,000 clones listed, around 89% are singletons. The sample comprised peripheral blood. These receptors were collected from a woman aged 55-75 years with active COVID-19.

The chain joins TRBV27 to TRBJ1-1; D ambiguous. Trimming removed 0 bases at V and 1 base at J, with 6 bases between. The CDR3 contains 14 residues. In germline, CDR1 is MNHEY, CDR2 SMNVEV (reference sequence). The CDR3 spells CASSLSRGNTEAFF. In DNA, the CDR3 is TGTGCCAGCAGTTTATCCCGGGGGAACACTGAAGCTTTCTTT.

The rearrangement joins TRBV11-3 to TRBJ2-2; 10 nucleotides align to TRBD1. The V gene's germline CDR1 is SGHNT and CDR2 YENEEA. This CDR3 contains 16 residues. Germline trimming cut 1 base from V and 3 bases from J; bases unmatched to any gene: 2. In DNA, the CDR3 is TGTGCCAGCAGCTTAGCGGGACAGGGGTACACCGGGGAGCTGTTTTTT. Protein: CASSLAGQGYTGELFF.

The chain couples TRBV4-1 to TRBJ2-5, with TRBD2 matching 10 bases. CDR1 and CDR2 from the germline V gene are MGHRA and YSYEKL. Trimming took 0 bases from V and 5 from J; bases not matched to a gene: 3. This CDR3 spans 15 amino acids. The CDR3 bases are TGCGCCAGCAGCCAAGACACTAGCGGGGCTGAGACCCAGTACTTC. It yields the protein CASSQDTSGAETQYF.

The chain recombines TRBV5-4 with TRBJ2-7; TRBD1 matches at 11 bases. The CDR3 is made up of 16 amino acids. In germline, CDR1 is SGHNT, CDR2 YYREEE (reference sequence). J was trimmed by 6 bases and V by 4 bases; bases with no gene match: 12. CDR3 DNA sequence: TGTGCCAGCAGCCCAGGAATCGGACAGGGGGCCGGCGAGCAGTACTTC. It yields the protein CASSPGIGQGAGEQYF. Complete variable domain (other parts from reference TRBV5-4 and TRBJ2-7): ETGVTQSPTHLIKTRGQQVTLRCSSQSGHNTVSWYQQALGQGPQFIFQYYREEENGRGNFPPRFSGLQFPNYSSELNVNALELDDSALYLCASSPGIGQGAGEQYFGPGTRLTVT.

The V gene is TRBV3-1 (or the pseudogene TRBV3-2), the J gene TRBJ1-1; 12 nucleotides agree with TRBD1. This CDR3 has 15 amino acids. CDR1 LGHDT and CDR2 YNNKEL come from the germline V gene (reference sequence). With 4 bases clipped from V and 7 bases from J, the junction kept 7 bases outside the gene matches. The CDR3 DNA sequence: TGTGCCAGCAGCCCCGGGACAGGGGGCCTTTTTGAAGCTTTCTTT. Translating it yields CASSPGTGGLFEAFF.

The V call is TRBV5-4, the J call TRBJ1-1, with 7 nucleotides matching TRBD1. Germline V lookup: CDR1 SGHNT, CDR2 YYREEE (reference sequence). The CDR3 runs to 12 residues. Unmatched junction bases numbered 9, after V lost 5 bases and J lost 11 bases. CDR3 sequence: CASSWAQGTAFF. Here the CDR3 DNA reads TGTGCCAGCAGTTGGGCACAGGGGACGGCTTTCTTT.

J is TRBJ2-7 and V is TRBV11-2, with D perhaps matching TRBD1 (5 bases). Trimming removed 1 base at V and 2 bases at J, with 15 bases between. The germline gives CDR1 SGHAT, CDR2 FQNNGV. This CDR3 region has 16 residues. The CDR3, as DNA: TGTGCCAGCAGCTTAGCCCAGGGTACGAGAACCTACGAGCAGTACTTC. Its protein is CASSLAQGTRTYEQYF.

This CDR3 is CASSLAPSGVVVQYF. In DNA form, the CDR3 reads TGTGCCAGCAGCTTAGCCCCTAGCGGTGTCGTCGTGCAGTACTTC. This chain links TRBV11-2 with TRBJ2-7, with 7 bases that match TRBD2. This CDR3 has 15 residues. The junction had 12 bases not matched to a gene; V was cut back by 1 base and J by 9 bases. CDR1 and CDR2 (germline): SGHAT, FQNNGV.

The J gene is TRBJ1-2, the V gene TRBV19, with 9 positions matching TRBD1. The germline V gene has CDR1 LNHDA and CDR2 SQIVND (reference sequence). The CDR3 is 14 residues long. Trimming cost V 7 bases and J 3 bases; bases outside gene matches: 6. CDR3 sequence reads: CASMRGQGYYGYTF. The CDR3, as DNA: TGTGCCAGTATGAGGGGACAGGGCTACTATGGCTACACCTTC. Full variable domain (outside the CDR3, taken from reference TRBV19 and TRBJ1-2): DGGITQSPKYLFRKEGQNVTLSCEQNLNHDAMYWYRQDPGQGLRLIYYSQIVNDFQKGDIAEGYSVSREKKESFPLTVTSAQKNPTAFYLCASMRGQGYYGYTFGSGTRLTVV.

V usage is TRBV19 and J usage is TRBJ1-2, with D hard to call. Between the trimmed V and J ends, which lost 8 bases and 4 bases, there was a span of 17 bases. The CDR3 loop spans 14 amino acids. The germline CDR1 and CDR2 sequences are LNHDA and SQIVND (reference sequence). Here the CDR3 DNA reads TGTGCCAGTGGAGTCCGGACTGTAGGCTATGGCTACACCTTC. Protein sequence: CASGVRTVGYGYTF.

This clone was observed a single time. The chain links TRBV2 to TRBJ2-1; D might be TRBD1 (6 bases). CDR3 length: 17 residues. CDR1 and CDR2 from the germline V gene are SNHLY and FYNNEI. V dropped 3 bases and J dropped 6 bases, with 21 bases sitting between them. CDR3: CASSDGWGPQRLNEQFF. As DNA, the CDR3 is TGTGCCAGCAGTGATGGGTGGGGGCCCCAGCGCCTCAATGAGCAGTTCTTC. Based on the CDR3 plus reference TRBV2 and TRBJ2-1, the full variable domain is EPEVTQTPSHQVTQMGQEVILRCVPISNHLYFYWYRQILGQKVEFLVSFYNNEISEKSEIFDDQFSVERPDGSNFTLKIRSTKLEDSAMYFCASSDGWGPQRLNEQFFGPGTRLTVL.

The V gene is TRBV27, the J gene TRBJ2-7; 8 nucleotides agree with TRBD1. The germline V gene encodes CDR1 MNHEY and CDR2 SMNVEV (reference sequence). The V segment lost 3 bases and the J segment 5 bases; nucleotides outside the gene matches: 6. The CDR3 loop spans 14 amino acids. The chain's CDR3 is CASSFAAGGDEQYF. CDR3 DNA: TGTGCCAGCAGTTTTGCGGCAGGGGGCGACGAGCAGTACTTC.

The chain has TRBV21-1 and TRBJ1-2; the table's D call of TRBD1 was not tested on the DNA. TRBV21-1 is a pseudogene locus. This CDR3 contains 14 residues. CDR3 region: CASSKGQEDYGYTF. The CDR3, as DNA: TGTGCCAGCAGCAAGGGACAGGAAGACTATGGCTACACCTTC.

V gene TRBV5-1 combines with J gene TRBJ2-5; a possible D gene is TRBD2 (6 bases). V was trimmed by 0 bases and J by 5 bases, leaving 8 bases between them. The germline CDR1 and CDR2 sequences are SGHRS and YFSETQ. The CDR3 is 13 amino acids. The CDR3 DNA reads TGCGCCAGCAGCTTGGGGCTAGCGGAGACCCAGTACTTC. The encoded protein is CASSLGLAETQYF.

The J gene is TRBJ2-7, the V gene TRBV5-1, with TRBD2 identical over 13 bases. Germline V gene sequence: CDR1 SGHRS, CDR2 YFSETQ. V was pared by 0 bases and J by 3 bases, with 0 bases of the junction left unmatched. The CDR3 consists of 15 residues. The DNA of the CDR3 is TGCGCCAGCAGCTTGGGGACTAGCGGGAGCTACGAGCAGTACTTC. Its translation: CASSLGTSGSYEQYF.

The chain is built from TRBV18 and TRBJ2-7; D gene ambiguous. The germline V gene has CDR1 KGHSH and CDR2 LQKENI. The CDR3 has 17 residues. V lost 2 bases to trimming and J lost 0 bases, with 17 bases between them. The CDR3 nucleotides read TGTGCCAGCTCACCAACCACAGTATACAGTGCCTCCTACGAGCAGTACTTC. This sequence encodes CASSPTTVYSASYEQYF.

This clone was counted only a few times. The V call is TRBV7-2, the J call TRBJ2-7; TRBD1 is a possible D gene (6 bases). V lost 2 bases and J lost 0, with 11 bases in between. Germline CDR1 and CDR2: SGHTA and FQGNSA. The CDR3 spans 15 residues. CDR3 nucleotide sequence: TGTGCCAGCAGCTTAACGAGGGGGAGCTCCTACGAGCAGTACTTC. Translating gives CASSLTRGSSYEQYF.

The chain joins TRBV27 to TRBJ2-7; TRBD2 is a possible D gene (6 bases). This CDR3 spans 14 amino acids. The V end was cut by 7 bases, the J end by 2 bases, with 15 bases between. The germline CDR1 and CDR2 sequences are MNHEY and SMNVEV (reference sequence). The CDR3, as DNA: TGTGCCAGCAAGTTAATCGGGAGTGCCTACGAGCAGTACTTC. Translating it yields CASKLIGSAYEQYF.

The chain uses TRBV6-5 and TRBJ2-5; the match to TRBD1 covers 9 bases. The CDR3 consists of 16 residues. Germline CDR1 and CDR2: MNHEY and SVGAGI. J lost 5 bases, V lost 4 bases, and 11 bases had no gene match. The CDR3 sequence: CASSSPSRDRAETQYF. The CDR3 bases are TGTGCCAGCAGTTCCCCCTCCCGGGACAGGGCGGAGACCCAGTACTTC.

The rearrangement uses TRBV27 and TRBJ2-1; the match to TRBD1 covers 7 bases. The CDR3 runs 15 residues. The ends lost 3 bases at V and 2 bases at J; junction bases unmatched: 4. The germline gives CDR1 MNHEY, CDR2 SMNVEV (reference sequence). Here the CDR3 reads CASSLDRLAYNEQFF. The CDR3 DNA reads TGTGCCAGCAGTTTGGACAGGTTAGCCTACAATGAGCAGTTCTTC.

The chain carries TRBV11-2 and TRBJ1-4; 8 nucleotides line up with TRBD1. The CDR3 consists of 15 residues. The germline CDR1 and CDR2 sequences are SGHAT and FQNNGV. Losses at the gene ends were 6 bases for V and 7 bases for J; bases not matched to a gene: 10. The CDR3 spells CASRKPGGLGEKLFF. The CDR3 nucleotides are TGTGCCAGCAGAAAACCAGGGGGCTTAGGTGAAAAACTGTTTTTT.

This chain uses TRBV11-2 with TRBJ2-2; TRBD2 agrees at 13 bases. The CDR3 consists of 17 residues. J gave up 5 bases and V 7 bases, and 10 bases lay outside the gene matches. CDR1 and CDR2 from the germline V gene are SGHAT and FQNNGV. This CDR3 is CASIPPGLAGLTGELFF. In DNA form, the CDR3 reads TGTGCCAGCATCCCTCCGGGACTAGCGGGACTTACCGGGGAGCTGTTTTTT.

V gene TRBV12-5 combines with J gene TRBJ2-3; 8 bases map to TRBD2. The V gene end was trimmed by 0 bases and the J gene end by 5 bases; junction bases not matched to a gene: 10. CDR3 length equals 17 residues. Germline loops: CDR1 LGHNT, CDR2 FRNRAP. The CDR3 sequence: CASGLVIGTSVVDTQYF. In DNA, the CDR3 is TGTGCTAGTGGTTTGGTAATCGGGACTAGTGTAGTAGATACGCAGTATTTT.

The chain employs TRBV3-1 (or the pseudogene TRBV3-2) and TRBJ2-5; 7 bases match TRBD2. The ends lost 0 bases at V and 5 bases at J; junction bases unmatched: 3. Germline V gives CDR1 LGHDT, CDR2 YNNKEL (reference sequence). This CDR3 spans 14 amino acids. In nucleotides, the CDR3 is TGTGCCAGCAGCCAAGATGGGAGGGATGAGACCCAGTACTTC. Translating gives CASSQDGRDETQYF.

In DNA form, the CDR3 reads TGCGCCAGCAGCTTGTCCCGGACTAGAGAGCTCGAGCAGTACTTC. Translated, it gives CASSLSRTRELEQYF. The J gene is TRBJ2-7, the V gene TRBV5-1; 7 nucleotides match TRBD2. V shed 1 base and J 6 bases; nucleotides not matched to a gene: 10. CDR3 length equals 15 residues. CDR1 is SGHRS and CDR2 is YFSETQ in the germline V gene.

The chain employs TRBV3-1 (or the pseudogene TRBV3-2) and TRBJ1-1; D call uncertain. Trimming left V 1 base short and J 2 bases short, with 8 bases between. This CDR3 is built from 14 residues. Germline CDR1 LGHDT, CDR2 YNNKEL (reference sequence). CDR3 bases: TGTGCCAGCAGCCAAGGGGGAGTCAACACTGAAGCTTTCTTT. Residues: CASSQGGVNTEAFF.

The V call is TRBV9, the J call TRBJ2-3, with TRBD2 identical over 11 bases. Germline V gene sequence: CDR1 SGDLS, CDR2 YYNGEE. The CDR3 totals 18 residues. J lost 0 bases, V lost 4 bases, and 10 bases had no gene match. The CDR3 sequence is CASSPRGGTSGSTDTQYF. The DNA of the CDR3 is TGTGCCAGCAGCCCACGGGGGGGGACTAGCGGTAGCACAGATACGCAGTATTTT.

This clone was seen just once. The CDR3 loop is CASSQVWGQGYEQYF. For the CDR3, the DNA is TGCGCCAGCAGCCAAGTGTGGGGACAGGGCTACGAGCAGTACTTC. The chain couples TRBV4-1 to TRBJ2-7; 9 positions match TRBD1. In germline, CDR1 is MGHRA, CDR2 YSYEKL. With V trimmed by 1 base and J by 3 bases, 4 bases remained unmatched. The CDR3 sequence is 15 residues long.

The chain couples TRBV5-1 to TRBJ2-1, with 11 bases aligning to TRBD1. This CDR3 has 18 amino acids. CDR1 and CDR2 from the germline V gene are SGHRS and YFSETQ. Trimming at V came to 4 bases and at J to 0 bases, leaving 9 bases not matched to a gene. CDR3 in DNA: TGCGCCAGCAGCGCAGGACAGGGGGCTCAAAGCTCCTACAATGAGCAGTTCTTC. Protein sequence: CASSAGQGAQSSYNEQFF.

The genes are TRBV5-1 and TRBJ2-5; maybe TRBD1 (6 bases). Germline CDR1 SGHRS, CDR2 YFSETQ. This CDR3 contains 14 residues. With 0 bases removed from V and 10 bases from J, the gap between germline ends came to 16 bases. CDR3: CASSLAGTSVDQYF. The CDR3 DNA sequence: TGCGCCAGCAGCTTGGCCGGGACAAGCGTAGACCAGTACTTC. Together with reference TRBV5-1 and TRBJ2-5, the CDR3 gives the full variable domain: KAGVTQTPRYLIKTRGQQVTLSCSPISGHRSVSWYQQTPGQGLQFLFEYFSETQRNKGNFPGRFSGRQFSNSRSEMNVSTLELGDSALYLCASSLAGTSVDQYFGPGTRLLVL.

DNA for the CDR3: TGCGCCAGCAGCCGCTCGACAGGAACCGGGGAGCTGTTTTTT. Translation gives CASSRSTGTGELFF. The V call is TRBV4-3, the J call TRBJ2-2; D is possibly TRBD1 (6 bases). The CDR3 is 14 residues long. V was clipped by 4 bases and J by 5 bases, with 11 bases between them. The V gene's germline CDR1 is LGHNA and CDR2 YSLEER.

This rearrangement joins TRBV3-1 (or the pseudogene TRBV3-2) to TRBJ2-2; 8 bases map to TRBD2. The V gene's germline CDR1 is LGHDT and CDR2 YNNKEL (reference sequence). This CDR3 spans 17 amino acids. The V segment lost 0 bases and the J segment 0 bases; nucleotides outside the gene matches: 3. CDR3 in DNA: TGTGCCAGCAGCCAAGACTCGGGGGGGTCGAACACCGGGGAGCTGTTTTTT. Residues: CASSQDSGGSNTGELFF.